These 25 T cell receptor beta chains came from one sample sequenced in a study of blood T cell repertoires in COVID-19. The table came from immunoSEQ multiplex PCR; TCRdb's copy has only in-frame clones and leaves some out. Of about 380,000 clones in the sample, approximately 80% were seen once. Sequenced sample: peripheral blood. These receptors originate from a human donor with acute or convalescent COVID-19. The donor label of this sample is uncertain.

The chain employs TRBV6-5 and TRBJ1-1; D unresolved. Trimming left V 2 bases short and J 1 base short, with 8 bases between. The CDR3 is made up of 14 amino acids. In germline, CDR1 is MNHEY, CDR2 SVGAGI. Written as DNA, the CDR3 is TGTGCCAGCAGTTACGGTATCAGGAACACTGAAGCTTTCTTT. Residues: CASSYGIRNTEAFF.

CDR3: CASSPRQKFTDTQYF. CDR3 bases: TGTGCCAGCTCACCTCGACAGAAGTTCACAGATACGCAGTATTTT. The chain joins TRBV18 to TRBJ2-3; D might be TRBD1 (5 bases). Germline V gives CDR1 KGHSH, CDR2 LQKENI. V gave up 3 bases and J gave up 2 bases, with 12 bases separating them. The CDR3 has 15 residues.

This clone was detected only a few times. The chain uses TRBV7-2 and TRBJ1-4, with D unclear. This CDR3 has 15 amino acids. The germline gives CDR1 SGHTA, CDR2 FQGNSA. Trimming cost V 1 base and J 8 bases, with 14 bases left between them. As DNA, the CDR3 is TGTGCCAGCAGCTTAGGGCCGACGGGAGGGGAAAAACTGTTTTTT. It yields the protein CASSLGPTGGEKLFF.

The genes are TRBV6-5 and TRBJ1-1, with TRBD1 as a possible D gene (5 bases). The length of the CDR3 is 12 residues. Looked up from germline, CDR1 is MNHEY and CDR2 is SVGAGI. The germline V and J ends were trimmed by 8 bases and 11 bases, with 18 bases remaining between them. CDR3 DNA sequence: TGTGCCAGCCTTTTTGGGGCCTCAGGGGCTTTCTTT. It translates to CASLFGASGAFF.

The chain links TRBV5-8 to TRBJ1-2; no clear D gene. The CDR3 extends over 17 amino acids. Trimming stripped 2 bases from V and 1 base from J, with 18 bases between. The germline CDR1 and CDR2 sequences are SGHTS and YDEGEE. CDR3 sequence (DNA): TGTGCCAGCAGCTTAGCCCCTCCGGGAGCCCGTAACTATGGCTACACCTTC. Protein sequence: CASSLAPPGARNYGYTF.

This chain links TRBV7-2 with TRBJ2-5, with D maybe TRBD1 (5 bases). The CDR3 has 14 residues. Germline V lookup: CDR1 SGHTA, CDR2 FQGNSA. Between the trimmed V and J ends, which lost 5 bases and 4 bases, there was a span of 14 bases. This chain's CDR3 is CASSPQAGSETQYF. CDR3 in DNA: TGTGCCAGCAGCCCCCAAGCAGGGTCAGAGACCCAGTACTTC.

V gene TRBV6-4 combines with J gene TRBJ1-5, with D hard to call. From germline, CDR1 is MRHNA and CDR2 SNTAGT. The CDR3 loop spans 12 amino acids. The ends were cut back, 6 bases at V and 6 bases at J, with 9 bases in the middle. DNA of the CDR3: TGTGCCAGCAGGGGCAGGTGTCAGCCCCAGCATTTT. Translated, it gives CASRGRCQPQHF.

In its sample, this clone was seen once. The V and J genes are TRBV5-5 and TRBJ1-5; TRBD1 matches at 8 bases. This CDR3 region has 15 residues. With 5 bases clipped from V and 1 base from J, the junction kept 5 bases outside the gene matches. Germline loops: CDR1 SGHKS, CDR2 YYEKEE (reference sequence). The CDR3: CASSRRTGSNQPQHF. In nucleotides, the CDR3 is TGTGCCAGCAGTCGGAGGACAGGGAGCAATCAGCCCCAGCATTTT.

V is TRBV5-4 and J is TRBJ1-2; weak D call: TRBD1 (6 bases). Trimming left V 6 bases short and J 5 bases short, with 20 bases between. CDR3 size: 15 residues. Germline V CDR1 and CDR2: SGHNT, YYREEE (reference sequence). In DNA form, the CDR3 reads TGTGCCAGCATCCCACCGGGGGGCGCAGGGTATGGCTACACCTTC. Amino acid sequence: CASIPPGGAGYGYTF.

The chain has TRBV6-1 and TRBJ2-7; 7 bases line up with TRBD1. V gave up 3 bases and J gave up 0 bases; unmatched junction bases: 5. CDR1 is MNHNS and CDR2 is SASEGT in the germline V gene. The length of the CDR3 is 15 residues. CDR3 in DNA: TGTGCCAGCAGTGATATCAGGGGGACCTCCTACGAGCAGTACTTC. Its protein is CASSDIRGTSYEQYF.

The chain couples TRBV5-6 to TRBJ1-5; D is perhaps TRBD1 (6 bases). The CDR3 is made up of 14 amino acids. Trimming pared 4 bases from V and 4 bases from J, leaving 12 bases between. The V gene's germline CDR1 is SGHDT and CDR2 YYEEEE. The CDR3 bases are TGTGCCAGCAGCACCGGACAGAAAAATCAGCCCCAGCATTTT. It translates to CASSTGQKNQPQHF. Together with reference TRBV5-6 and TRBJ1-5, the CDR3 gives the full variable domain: DAGVTQSPTHLIKTRGQQVTLRCSPKSGHDTVSWYQQALGQGPQFIFQYYEEEERQRGNFPDRFSGHQFPNYSSELNVNALLLGDSALYLCASSTGQKNQPQHFGDGTRLSIL.

CDR3 nucleotides: TGTGCCTCTCACAGGGGGTCCTATGGCTACACCTTC. Translation: CASHRGSYGYTF. The chain recombines TRBV30 with TRBJ1-2; 8 nucleotides match TRBD1. J gave up 4 bases and V 7 bases, and 5 bases lay outside the gene matches. Germline CDR1 GTSNPN, CDR2 SVGIG (reference sequence). The CDR3 loop spans 12 amino acids.

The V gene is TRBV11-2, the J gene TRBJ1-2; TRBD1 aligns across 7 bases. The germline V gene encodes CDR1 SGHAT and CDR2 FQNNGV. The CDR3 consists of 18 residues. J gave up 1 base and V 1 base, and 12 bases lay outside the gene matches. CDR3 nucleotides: TGTGCCAGCAGCTTAGCCCCGTCCCGACAGGGTGATAACTATGGCTACACCTTC. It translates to CASSLAPSRQGDNYGYTF.

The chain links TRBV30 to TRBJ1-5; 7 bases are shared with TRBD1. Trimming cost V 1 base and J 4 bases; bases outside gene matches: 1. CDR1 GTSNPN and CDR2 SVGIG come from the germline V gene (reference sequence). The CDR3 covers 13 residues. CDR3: CAWSGGQNQPQHF. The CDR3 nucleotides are TGTGCCTGGAGTGGGGGACAGAATCAGCCCCAGCATTTT. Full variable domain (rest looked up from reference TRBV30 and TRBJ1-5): SQTIHQWPATLVQPVGSPLSLECTVEGTSNPNLYWYRQAAGRGLQLLFYSVGIGQISSEVPQNLSASRPQDRQFILSSKKLLLSDSGFYLCAWSGGQNQPQHFGDGTRLSIL.

The CDR3 nucleotides read TGCAGTGCAAGTTCTAGCCTCCAAGAGACCCAGTACTTC. It specifies CSASSSLQETQYF. The chain carries TRBV20-1 and TRBJ2-5, with a possible D match to TRBD2 (5 bases). Germline V gives CDR1 DFQATT, CDR2 SNEGSKA (reference sequence). V lost 6 bases and J lost 1, with 12 bases in between. The CDR3 sequence is 13 residues long.

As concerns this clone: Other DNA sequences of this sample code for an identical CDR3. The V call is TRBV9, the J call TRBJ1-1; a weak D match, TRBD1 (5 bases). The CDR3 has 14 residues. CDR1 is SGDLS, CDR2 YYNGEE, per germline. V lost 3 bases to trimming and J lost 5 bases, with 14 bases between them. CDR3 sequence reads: CASSASPGLTEAFF. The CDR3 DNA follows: TGTGCCAGCAGCGCGTCCCCAGGGTTAACTGAAGCTTTCTTT. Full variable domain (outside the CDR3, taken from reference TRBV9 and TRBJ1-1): DSGVTQTPKHLITATGQRVTLRCSPRSGDLSVYWYQQSLDQGLQFLIQYYNGEERAKGNILERFSAQQFPDLHSELNLSSLELGDSALYFCASSASPGLTEAFFGQGTRLTVV.

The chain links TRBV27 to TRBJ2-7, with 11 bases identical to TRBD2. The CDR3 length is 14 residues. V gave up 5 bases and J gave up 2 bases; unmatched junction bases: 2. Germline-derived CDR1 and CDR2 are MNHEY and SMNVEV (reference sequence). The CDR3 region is CASSLAGGPYEQYF. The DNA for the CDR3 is TGTGCCAGCAGTCTAGCGGGAGGCCCCTACGAGCAGTACTTC.

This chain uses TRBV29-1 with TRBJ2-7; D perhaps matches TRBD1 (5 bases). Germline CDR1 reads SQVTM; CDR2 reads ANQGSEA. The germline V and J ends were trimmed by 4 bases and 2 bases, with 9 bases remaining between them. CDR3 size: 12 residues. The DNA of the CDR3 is TGCAGCGTTGCCCAGGGCCCCTACGAGCAGTACTTC. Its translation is CSVAQGPYEQYF.

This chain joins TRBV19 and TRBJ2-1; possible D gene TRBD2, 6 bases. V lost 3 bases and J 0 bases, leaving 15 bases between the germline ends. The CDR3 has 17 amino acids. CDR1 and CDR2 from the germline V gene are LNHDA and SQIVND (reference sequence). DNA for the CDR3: TGTGCCAGTAGTATGTTCGGTGGGAGGAGCTCCTACAATGAGCAGTTCTTC. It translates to CASSMFGGRSSYNEQFF.

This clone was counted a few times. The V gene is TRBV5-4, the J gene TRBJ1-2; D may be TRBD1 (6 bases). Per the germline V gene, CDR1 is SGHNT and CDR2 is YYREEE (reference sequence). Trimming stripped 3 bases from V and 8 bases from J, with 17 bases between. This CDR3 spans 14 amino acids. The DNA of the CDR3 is TGTGCCAGCAGCTCGCCCCAGGGGCGCGGAGGCTACACCTTC. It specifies CASSSPQGRGGYTF.

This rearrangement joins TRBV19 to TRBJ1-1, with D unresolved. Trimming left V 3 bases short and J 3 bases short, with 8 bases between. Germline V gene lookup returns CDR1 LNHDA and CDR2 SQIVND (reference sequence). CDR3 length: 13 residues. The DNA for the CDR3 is TGTGCCAGTAGTATCCGCCAGGACACTGAAGCTTTCTTT. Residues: CASSIRQDTEAFF.

The CDR3 protein is CASSQLGQGRGTIYF. The CDR3 nucleotides are TGTGCCAGCAGCCAGCTCGGACAGGGCCGGGGCACCATATATTTT. The chain carries TRBV3-1 (or the pseudogene TRBV3-2) and TRBJ1-3; 8 nucleotides align to TRBD1. V shed 3 bases and J 9 bases; nucleotides not matched to a gene: 10. CDR3 size: 15 residues. Germline V gives CDR1 LGHDT, CDR2 YNNKEL (reference sequence).

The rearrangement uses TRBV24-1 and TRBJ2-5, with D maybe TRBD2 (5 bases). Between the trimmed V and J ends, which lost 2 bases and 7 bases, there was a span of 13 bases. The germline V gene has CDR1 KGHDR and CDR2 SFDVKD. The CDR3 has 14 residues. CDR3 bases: TGTGCCACCAGTGATTCGGGGAGCCCGGGGACCCAGTACTTC. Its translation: CATSDSGSPGTQYF.

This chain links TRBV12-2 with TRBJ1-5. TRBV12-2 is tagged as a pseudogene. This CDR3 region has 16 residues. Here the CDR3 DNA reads TGTGCAAGTCGCTTAGTATGCCGGGGTCGAAATCAGCCCCAGCATTTT. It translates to CASRLVCRGRNQPQHF.

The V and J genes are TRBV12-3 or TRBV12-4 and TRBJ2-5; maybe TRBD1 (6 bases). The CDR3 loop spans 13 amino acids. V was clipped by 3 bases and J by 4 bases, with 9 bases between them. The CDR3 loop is CASSFWGRETQYF. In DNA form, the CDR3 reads TGTGCCAGCAGTTTTTGGGGGCGAGAGACCCAGTACTTC.